This T cell receptor beta chain was sequenced during a study of blood T cell repertoires in COVID-19. The trim removed 1 base at V and 6 bases at J, leaving 12 bases unmatched. The germline V gene encodes CDR1 MGHRA and CDR2 YSYEKL. The CDR3 has 17 residues. The method was immunoSEQ multiplex PCR; TCRdb's version includes in-frame clones alone and lacks a portion of them. The table includes around 300,000 clones, about nine tenths detected once. This receptor was obtained from a woman in her late teens or twenties who had recovered from COVID-19. Sequencing was carried out using PBMCs or T cells enriched from blood (not recorded which). V usage is TRBV4-1 and J usage is TRBJ1-1; 9 bases map to TRBD1. The CDR3 DNA reads TGCGCCAGCAGCCAAGGAAGCCCCGGGACAGGGTATCCTGAAGCTTTCTTT. Residues: CASSQGSPGTGYPEAFF.